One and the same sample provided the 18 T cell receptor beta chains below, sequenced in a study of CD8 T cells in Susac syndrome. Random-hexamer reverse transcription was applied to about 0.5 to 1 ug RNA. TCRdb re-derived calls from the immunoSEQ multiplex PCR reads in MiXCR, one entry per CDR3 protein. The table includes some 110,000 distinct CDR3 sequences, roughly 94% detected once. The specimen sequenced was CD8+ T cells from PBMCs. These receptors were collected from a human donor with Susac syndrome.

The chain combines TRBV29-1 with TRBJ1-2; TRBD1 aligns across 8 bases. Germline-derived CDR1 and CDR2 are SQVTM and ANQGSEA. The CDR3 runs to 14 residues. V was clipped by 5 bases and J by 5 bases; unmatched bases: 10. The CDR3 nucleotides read TGCAGCGTTCAGTTGAGGACAGGGCATTATGGCTACACCTTC. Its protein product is CSVQLRTGHYGYTF.

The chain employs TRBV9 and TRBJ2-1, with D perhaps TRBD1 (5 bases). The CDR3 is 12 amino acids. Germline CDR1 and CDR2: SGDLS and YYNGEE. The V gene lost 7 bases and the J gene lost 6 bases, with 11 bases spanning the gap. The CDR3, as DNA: TGTGCCAGCGGGGATGGGGCCAATGAGCAGTTCTTC. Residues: CASGDGANEQFF.

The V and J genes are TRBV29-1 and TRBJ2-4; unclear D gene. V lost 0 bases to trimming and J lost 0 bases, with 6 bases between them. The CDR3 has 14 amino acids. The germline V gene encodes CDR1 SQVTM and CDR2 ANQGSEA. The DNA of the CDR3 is TGCAGCGTTGAAGAAGGAATAGCCAAAAACATTCAGTACTTC. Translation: CSVEEGIAKNIQYF.

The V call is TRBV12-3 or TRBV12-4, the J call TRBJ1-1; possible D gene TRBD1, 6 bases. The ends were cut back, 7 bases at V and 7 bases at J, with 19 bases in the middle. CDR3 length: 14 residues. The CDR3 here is CASTSGTLAGEAFF. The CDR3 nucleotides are TGTGCCAGCACCTCCGGGACACTTGCTGGTGAAGCTTTCTTT.

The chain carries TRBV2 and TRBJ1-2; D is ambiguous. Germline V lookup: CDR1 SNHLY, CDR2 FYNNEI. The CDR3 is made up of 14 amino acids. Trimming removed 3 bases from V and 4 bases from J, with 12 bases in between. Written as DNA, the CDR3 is TGTGCCAGCAGTGAGAAGGGAACCTTCTATGGCTACACCTTC. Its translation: CASSEKGTFYGYTF.

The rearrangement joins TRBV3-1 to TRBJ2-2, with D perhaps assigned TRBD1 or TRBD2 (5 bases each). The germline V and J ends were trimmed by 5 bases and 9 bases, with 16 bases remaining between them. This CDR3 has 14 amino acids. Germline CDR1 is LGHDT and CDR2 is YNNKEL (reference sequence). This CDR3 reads CASSGTPLSRELFF. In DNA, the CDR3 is TGTGCCAGCAGCGGGACCCCCTTGAGCAGGGAGCTGTTTTTT.

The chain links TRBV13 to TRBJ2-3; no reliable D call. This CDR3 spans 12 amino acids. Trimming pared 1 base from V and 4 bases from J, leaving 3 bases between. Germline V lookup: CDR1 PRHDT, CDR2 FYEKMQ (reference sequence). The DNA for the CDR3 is TGTGCCAGCAGCTTAGAGGCAGATACGCAGTATTTT. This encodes CASSLEADTQYF.

The CDR3 DNA is TGCAGCGTTGCTCACTCGGGACAGCAATATGGCTACACCTTC. Amino acid sequence: CSVAHSGQQYGYTF. The V and J genes are TRBV29-1 and TRBJ1-2; TRBD1 matches 7 bases. V was pared by 4 bases and J by 5 bases, with 10 bases of the junction left unmatched. This CDR3 contains 14 residues. The germline gives CDR1 SQVTM, CDR2 ANQGSEA.

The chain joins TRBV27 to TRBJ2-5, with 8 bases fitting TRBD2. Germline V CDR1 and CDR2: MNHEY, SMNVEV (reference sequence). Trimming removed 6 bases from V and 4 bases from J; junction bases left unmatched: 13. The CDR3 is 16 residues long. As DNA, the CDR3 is TGTGCCAGCAGCCTAAGGGGAAGCGGGGGTGCAGAGACCCAGTACTTC. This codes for CASSLRGSGGAETQYF.

CDR3 loop: CASSQVREGNTIYF. The CDR3 DNA sequence: TGCGCCAGCAGCCAAGTCAGGGAGGGAAACACCATATATTTT. The chain is built from TRBV4-1 and TRBJ1-3; a possible D gene is TRBD1 (5 bases). Germline CDR1 and CDR2: MGHRA and YSYEKL. The CDR3 is 14 amino acids. Trimming took 1 base from V and 4 from J, leaving 8 bases between them.

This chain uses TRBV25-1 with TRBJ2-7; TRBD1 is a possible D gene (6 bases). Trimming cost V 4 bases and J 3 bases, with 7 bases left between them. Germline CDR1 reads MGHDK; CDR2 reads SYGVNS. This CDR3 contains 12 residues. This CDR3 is CASSAQGYEQYF. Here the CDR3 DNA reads TGTGCCAGCAGTGCACAGGGCTACGAGCAGTACTTC.

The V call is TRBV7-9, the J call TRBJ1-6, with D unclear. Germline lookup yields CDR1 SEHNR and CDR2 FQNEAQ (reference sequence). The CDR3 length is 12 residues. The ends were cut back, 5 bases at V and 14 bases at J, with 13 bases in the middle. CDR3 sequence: CASSNAVVALHF. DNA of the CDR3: TGTGCCAGCAGCAACGCTGTGGTCGCCCTCCACTTT.

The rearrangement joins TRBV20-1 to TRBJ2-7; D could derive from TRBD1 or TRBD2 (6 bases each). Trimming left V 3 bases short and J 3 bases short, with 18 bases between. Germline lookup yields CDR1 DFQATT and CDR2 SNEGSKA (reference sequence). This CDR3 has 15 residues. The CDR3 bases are TGCAGTGCTAGTGAGAGACGGGGGCGCAGCTACGAGCAGTACTTC. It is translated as CSASERRGRSYEQYF.

The CDR3, as DNA: TGTGCCAGCTTAGGGGCGGCGGACACTGAAGCTTTCTTT. Translating gives CASLGAADTEAFF. The gene calls are TRBV4-2 and TRBJ1-1; D might be TRBD1 (5 bases). There are 13 residues in the CDR3. Trimming pared 8 bases from V and 3 bases from J, leaving 13 bases between. Germline V gene lookup returns CDR1 LGHNA and CDR2 YNFKEQ.

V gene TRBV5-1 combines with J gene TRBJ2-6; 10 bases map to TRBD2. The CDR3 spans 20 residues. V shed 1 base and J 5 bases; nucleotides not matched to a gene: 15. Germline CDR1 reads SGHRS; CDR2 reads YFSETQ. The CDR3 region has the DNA TGCGCCAGCAGCTTGAGGGCTAGCGGGGGAATCCCCTATAGGGCCAACGTCCTGACTTTC. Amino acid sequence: CASSLRASGGIPYRANVLTF. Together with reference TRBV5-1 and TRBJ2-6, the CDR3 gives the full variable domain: KAGVTQTPRYLIKTRGQQVTLSCSPISGHRSVSWYQQTPGQGLQFLFEYFSETQRNKGNFPGRFSGRQFSNSRSEMNVSTLELGDSALYLCASSLRASGGIPYRANVLTFGAGSRLTVL.

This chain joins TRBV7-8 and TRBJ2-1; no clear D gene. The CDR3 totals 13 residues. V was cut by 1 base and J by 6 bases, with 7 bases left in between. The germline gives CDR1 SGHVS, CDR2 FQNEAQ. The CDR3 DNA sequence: TGTGCCAGCAGCTTAGGGTGGGGCAATGAGCAGTTCTTC. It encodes CASSLGWGNEQFF. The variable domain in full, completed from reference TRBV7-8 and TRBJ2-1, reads GAGVSQSPRYKVAKRGQDVALRCDPISGHVSLFWYQQALGQGPEFLTYFQNEAQLDKSGLPSDRFFAERPEGSVSTLKIQRTQQEDSAVYLCASSLGWGNEQFFGPGTRLTVL.

CDR3 in DNA: TGTGCCAGCATCCAATGGGGGGACAGGGGTTCCGAGCAGTACTTC. It yields the protein CASIQWGDRGSEQYF. V and J are TRBV28 and TRBJ2-7; TRBD1 matches at 10 bases. CDR3 length equals 15 residues. The V gene's germline CDR1 is MDHEN and CDR2 SYDVKM. The V segment lost 7 bases and the J segment 6 bases; nucleotides outside the gene matches: 12. The full variable domain, completed using reference TRBV28 and TRBJ2-7, is DVKVTQSSRYLVKRTGEKVFLECVQDMDHENMFWYRQDPGLGLRLIYFSYDVKMKEKGDIPEGYSVSREKKERFSLILESASTNQTSMYLCASIQWGDRGSEQYFGPGTRLTVT.

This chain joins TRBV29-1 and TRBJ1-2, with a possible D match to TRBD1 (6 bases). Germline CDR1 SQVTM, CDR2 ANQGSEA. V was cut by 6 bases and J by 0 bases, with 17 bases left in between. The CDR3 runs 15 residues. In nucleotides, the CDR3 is TGCAGCGTGGACGGGGAGGGGGATTCTAACTATGGCTACACCTTC. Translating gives CSVDGEGDSNYGYTF. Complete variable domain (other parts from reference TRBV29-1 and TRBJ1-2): SAVISQKPSRDICQRGTSLTIQCQVDSQVTMMFWYRQQPGQSLTLIATANQGSEATYESGFVIDKFPISRPNLTFSTLTVSNMSPEDSSIYLCSVDGEGDSNYGYTFGSGTRLTVV.